Listed below are T cell receptor beta chains from one sample, sequenced in a study of blood T cells in healthy people across ages. TCRdb processed the 5' RACE reads anew with MiXCR; each CDR3 protein has one entry. The top ten clones hold 15% of a sample with 650,000 to 700,000 distinct CDR3 sequences, about 34% of them seen once. Sequencing input: blood. These receptors were collected from a woman of 80 years or more in good health. Each CDR3 is given with its conserved first and last residue. Each record gives: CDR3 DNA, CDR3 protein, clone size, V gene, J gene, D gene. D genes are given only for firm matches. Size tells how often a clone was seen (once, few, many) or the class of an expanded clone, and some rows leave it out.

cdr3_nt: TGCGCCAGCAGCCCCCTTAGCCCCACGCAGTATTTT
cdr3_aa: CASSPLSPTQYF
clone_size: .
v_call: TRBV5-1
j_call: TRBJ2-3
d_call: .

cdr3_nt: TGTGCCAGCAGCTTCGGGCTGCCGGGGGATACGCAGTATTTT
cdr3_aa: CASSFGLPGDTQYF
clone_size: few
v_call: TRBV5-5
j_call: TRBJ2-3
d_call: .

cdr3_nt: TGTGCCAGCAGCCAACCGAAGGGGTCATTCGGGGAGCTGTTTTTT
cdr3_aa: CASSQPKGSFGELFF
clone_size: .
v_call: TRBV7-9
j_call: TRBJ2-2
d_call: .

cdr3_nt: TGCAGTGCTAGAGGGGGGGTGGGCTCTGAAGCTTTCTTT
cdr3_aa: CSARGGVGSEAFF
clone_size: .
v_call: TRBV20-1
j_call: TRBJ1-1
d_call: .

cdr3_nt: TGTGCCAGCAGCCCCGGGACAGGGGTAGGTGAGCAGTTCTTC
cdr3_aa: CASSPGTGVGEQFF
clone_size: .
v_call: TRBV9
j_call: TRBJ2-1
d_call: TRBD1

cdr3_nt: TGCGCCAGCAGCTCAGGACTATTTCATCAGTTCTTC
cdr3_aa: CASSSGLFHQFF
clone_size: .
v_call: TRBV5-1
j_call: TRBJ2-1
d_call: .

cdr3_nt: TGTGCCATCAGTGAGGGAAAGGGTGGGGGGGTCACAGATACGCAGTATTTT
cdr3_aa: CAISEGKGGGVTDTQYF
clone_size: .
v_call: TRBV10-3
j_call: TRBJ2-3
d_call: TRBD2

cdr3_nt: TGTGCCAGCAAGGGTGCAACTAATGAAAAACTGTTTTTT
cdr3_aa: CASKGATNEKLFF
clone_size: few
v_call: TRBV6-1
j_call: TRBJ1-4
d_call: .

cdr3_nt: TGTGCCAGCAGTTACAAGGACGAGCAGTACTTC
cdr3_aa: CASSYKDEQYF
clone_size: many
v_call: TRBV6-2/TRBV6-3
j_call: TRBJ2-7
d_call: .

cdr3_nt: TGTGCCAGCAGAGAGGACAGGGGTTCAGGCAATTCACCCCTCCACTTT
cdr3_aa: CASREDRGSGNSPLHF
clone_size: .
v_call: TRBV6-6
j_call: TRBJ1-6
d_call: TRBD1

cdr3_nt: TGTGCCAGCAGTCACCTCCTTAAGGGGGGCACTGAAGCTTTCTTT
cdr3_aa: CASSHLLKGGTEAFF
clone_size: many
v_call: TRBV6-5
j_call: TRBJ1-1
d_call: .

cdr3_nt: TGTGCCAGCAGTGATGGGTACAGGGCTCAAGGGACCCAGTACTTC
cdr3_aa: CASSDGYRAQGTQYF
clone_size: .
v_call: TRBV25-1
j_call: TRBJ2-5
d_call: .

cdr3_nt: TGTGCCAGTAGTATAAGAGGGGGCTGGGAGCAGTTCTTC
cdr3_aa: CASSIRGGWEQFF
clone_size: many
v_call: TRBV19
j_call: TRBJ2-1
d_call: TRBD1

cdr3_nt: TGCGCCAGCAGCGCCGGACAGGGGGCAGCGGGAGAGACCCAGTACTTC
cdr3_aa: CASSAGQGAAGETQYF
clone_size: many
v_call: TRBV5-1
j_call: TRBJ2-5
d_call: TRBD1

cdr3_nt: TGCAGCGTTGAGTCCGGAGCGGGGGCCTACGAGCAGTACTTC
cdr3_aa: CSVESGAGAYEQYF
clone_size: .
v_call: TRBV29-1
j_call: TRBJ2-7
d_call: TRBD2

cdr3_nt: TGTGCCAGCAGTAGACAGGGGGCTTTCTACGAGCAGTACTTC
cdr3_aa: CASSRQGAFYEQYF
clone_size: few
v_call: TRBV6-5
j_call: TRBJ2-7
d_call: TRBD1

cdr3_nt: TGTGCCAGCACCCAAGGTGGTGAGCAGTTCTTC
cdr3_aa: CASTQGGEQFF
clone_size: few
v_call: TRBV12-3/TRBV12-4
j_call: TRBJ2-1
d_call: .

cdr3_nt: TGCAGTGCTAGACAGACAGACTATGGCTACACCTTC
cdr3_aa: CSARQTDYGYTF
clone_size: many
v_call: TRBV20-1
j_call: TRBJ1-2
d_call: .

cdr3_nt: TGTGCCAGCAGTTCTAGCGGGGGGGTACCAGATACGCAGTATTTT
cdr3_aa: CASSSSGGVPDTQYF
clone_size: .
v_call: TRBV12-3/TRBV12-4
j_call: TRBJ2-3
d_call: TRBD2

cdr3_nt: TGTGCCAGCAGCGTAGGGGTAGCGGGGCAAAGCGAGCAGTACTTC
cdr3_aa: CASSVGVAGQSEQYF
clone_size: many
v_call: TRBV9
j_call: TRBJ2-7
d_call: TRBD2

cdr3_nt: TGTGCCAGCAGCTCGGCTACACAGGGGGCGGGTGGCTACACCTTC
cdr3_aa: CASSSATQGAGGYTF
clone_size: many
v_call: TRBV7-2
j_call: TRBJ1-2
d_call: TRBD1

cdr3_nt: TGCGCCAGCAGCTCTCAGGGCGGCGTAGGTGAGCAGTTCTTC
cdr3_aa: CASSSQGGVGEQFF
clone_size: many
v_call: TRBV5-1
j_call: TRBJ2-1
d_call: .

cdr3_nt: TGTGCCAGCAGCAAGGGACAGGGAGCCTACGAGCAGTACTTC
cdr3_aa: CASSKGQGAYEQYF
clone_size: many
v_call: TRBV9
j_call: TRBJ2-7
d_call: TRBD1

cdr3_nt: TGCAGTGCTAGAGGTGGTGGAGAGCAGTACTTC
cdr3_aa: CSARGGGEQYF
clone_size: .
v_call: TRBV20-1
j_call: TRBJ2-7
d_call: .

cdr3_nt: TGTGCCAGCAGCTTAGGGTTAGACAGGCCCCAGCATTTT
cdr3_aa: CASSLGLDRPQHF
clone_size: .
v_call: TRBV7-2
j_call: TRBJ1-5
d_call: .

cdr3_nt: TGTGCCAGCAGTCAGCTGAGCTCCTACAATGAGCAGTTCTTC
cdr3_aa: CASSQLSSYNEQFF
clone_size: many
v_call: TRBV12-3/TRBV12-4
j_call: TRBJ2-1
d_call: .